This TCR beta chain is from a study of cytomegalovirus exposure and HLA in healthy donors. Study results and caveats: V- and J-gene trimming in TCR beta was tied to a missense DCLRE1C variant by an analysis performed later. Upon later analysis, HLA-associated TCR beta chains proved more clonally expanded than other, equally common chains.

As regards this clone: Its antigen is undetermined.

The CDR3 is 13 amino acids. Germline-derived CDR1 and CDR2 are KGHSH and LQKENI. With 3 bases removed from V and 4 bases from J, the gap between germline ends came to 9 bases. Amplification used 60 Vbeta primers and 13 Jbeta primers. Profiled with immunoSEQ multiplex PCR; TCRdb holds only in-frame clones, not every one. Here the sample spans about 89,000 clones, 55% to 65% being singletons. The chain carries TRBV18 and TRBJ1-1; D is unresolved. The sequenced sample consisted of PBMCs. This sequence was found in a human donor in good health. The CDR3 here is CASSPREGTEAFF. CDR3 nucleotides: TGTGCCAGCTCACCGCGGGAGGGCACTGAAGCTTTCTTT.